A single count supports the clone carrying this TCR beta chain. Its antigen is not known. This table comes from immunoSEQ multiplex PCR, and its TCRdb copy is limited to in-frame clones, with some not included. The top ten hold approximately 5% of the sample, which has approximately 93,000 clones, about nine tenths seen once. This entry belongs to a study of T cell responses to AZD1222 COVID-19 vaccine. Study observations and caveats: Reportedly, close to half of spike-specific TCRs are directed against unmutated variant regions.

Per the germline V gene, CDR1 is KGHDR and CDR2 is SFDVKD. Trimming took off 9 bases at V and 1 base at J, with 12 bases between the two ends. This CDR3 region has 13 residues. This chain joins TRBV24-1 and TRBJ2-7; tentative D call: TRBD1 (6 bases). The specimen comprised peripheral blood, sampled 28 days after the second AZD1222 dose. The source of this sequence is an adult who received the AZD1222 COVID-19 vaccine. CDR3 bases: TGTGCCACCCAAGAAACAGGGTCCTACGAGCAGTACTTC. It yields the protein CATQETGSYEQYF.